A single TCR beta chain is shown here with its context. This sample was taken from a study of siplizumab effects on memory and regulatory T cells. Trimming took off 4 bases at V and 9 bases at J, with 22 bases between the two ends. Germline V gene sequence: CDR1 SNHLY, CDR2 FYNNEI. The CDR3 spans 16 residues. TCRdb's copy holds only in-frame clones and misses some; the assay was immunoSEQ multiplex PCR. The data hold tens of thousands of clones, with approximately 97% observed a single time. V usage is TRBV2 and J usage is TRBJ1-3, with D perhaps TRBD1 (6 bases). The clonotype was recovered from a human donor in good health. Source material: naive CD8+ T cells sorted from blood. CDR3 nucleotides: TGTGCCAGCAGTGGCGAGTACAGGGCAATGGACCCCACCATATATTTT. This translates into CASSGEYRAMDPTIYF.